The 28 T cell receptor beta chains below were found in one sample sequenced in a study of blood T cell repertoires in COVID-19. The table came from immunoSEQ multiplex PCR; TCRdb's copy has only in-frame clones and leaves some out. The table has 120,000 to 150,000 clones, about 83% seen once. Sequencing was carried out using PBMCs or T cells enriched from blood (not recorded which). The receptors here all came from a woman aged 45-59 years who had been exposed to COVID-19.

V and J are TRBV15 and TRBJ2-1, with a weak D call TRBD2 (6 bases). Germline loops: CDR1 LNHNV, CDR2 YYDKDF (reference sequence). The CDR3 covers 17 residues. The ends were cut back, 1 base at V and 2 bases at J, with 15 bases in the middle. Here the CDR3 DNA reads TGTGCCACCAGCAGAGTGTTAACGGGGAGGACCTACAATGAGCAGTTCTTC. As protein: CATSRVLTGRTYNEQFF.

V is TRBV27 and J is TRBJ2-2; D may be TRBD1 (6 bases). Germline V gene sequence: CDR1 MNHEY, CDR2 SMNVEV (reference sequence). With 5 bases removed from V and 2 bases from J, the gap between germline ends came to 15 bases. CDR3 length equals 16 residues. The CDR3 loop is CASSERTAFNTGELFF. The DNA for the CDR3 is TGTGCCAGCAGTGAAAGGACAGCCTTCAACACCGGGGAGCTGTTTTTT.

This clone has just a few counts. The chain joins TRBV10-1 to TRBJ1-1; TRBD1 aligns across 7 bases. With V trimmed by 8 bases and J by 4 bases, 7 bases remained unmatched. This CDR3 region has 13 residues. Germline lookup yields CDR1 WNHNN and CDR2 SYGVQD (reference sequence). The CDR3 nucleotides are TGCGCCAGCGGCACAGGGGTAGGCACTGAAGCTTTCTTT. Its protein product is CASGTGVGTEAFF.

This chain connects TRBV5-1 to TRBJ2-7, with a tentative D call TRBD1 (6 bases). This CDR3 contains 16 residues. V was clipped by 4 bases and J by 2 bases, with 19 bases between them. Germline V gene data show CDR1 as SGHRS and CDR2 as YFSETQ. The CDR3 DNA is TGCGCCAGCAGCCCGGCCGGAGCACAGGGTACCTACGAGCAGTACTTC. Protein: CASSPAGAQGTYEQYF.

V usage is TRBV4-3 and J usage is TRBJ1-3; D gene unclear. Germline V lookup: CDR1 LGHNA, CDR2 YSLEER. This CDR3 region has 14 residues. The V end was cut by 5 bases, the J end by 2 bases, with 10 bases between. DNA of the CDR3: TGCGCCAGCAGCAACGACATGACTGGAAACACCATATATTTT. Protein product: CASSNDMTGNTIYF.

The chain employs TRBV30 and TRBJ1-1; weak D call: TRBD1 (5 bases). Trimming stripped 4 bases from V and 5 bases from J, with 17 bases between. The length of the CDR3 is 14 residues. Germline lookup yields CDR1 GTSNPN and CDR2 SVGIG (reference sequence). In DNA, the CDR3 is TGTGCCTGGACGGATGTTCGGGGGTTGACTGAAGCTTTCTTT. Its protein product is CAWTDVRGLTEAFF.

V is TRBV6-1 and J is TRBJ2-3; D possibly corresponds to TRBD2 (6 bases). The CDR3 extends over 15 amino acids. Germline V CDR1 and CDR2: MNHNS, SASEGT. Between the trimmed V and J ends, which lost 2 bases and 4 bases, there was a span of 13 bases. The CDR3 loop is CASSENTGAPDTQYF. The DNA for the CDR3 is TGTGCCAGCAGTGAAAATACGGGAGCCCCAGATACGCAGTATTTT.

This clone has just one count. The rearrangement links TRBV27 to TRBJ1-4; D is uncertain. The CDR3 consists of 14 residues. Trimming cost V 0 bases and J 10 bases, with 12 bases left between them. CDR1 is MNHEY and CDR2 is SMNVEV in the germline V gene (reference sequence). The CDR3 is CASSLSAENRKLFF. The CDR3 region has the DNA TGTGCCAGCAGTTTATCGGCCGAAAACCGAAAACTGTTTTTT.

This chain links TRBV5-5 with TRBJ1-1; perhaps TRBD1 as D (5 bases). The CDR3 has 13 amino acids. Germline loops: CDR1 SGHKS, CDR2 YYEKEE (reference sequence). V lost 4 bases, J lost 1 base, and 8 bases lay in between. CDR3 in amino acids: CASSTDTNTEAFF. The CDR3 DNA reads as TGTGCCAGCAGCACGGACACGAACACTGAAGCTTTCTTT.

This rearrangement joins TRBV5-1 to TRBJ1-1, with 7 bases identical to TRBD1. Trimming at V came to 0 bases and at J to 1 base, leaving 0 bases not matched to a gene. Germline CDR1 and CDR2: SGHRS and YFSETQ. This CDR3 comprises 14 residues. The CDR3 is CASSLEGANTEAFF. The CDR3 bases are TGCGCCAGCAGCTTGGAGGGGGCGAACACTGAAGCTTTCTTT.

The chain recombines TRBV5-4 with TRBJ1-3; no clear D. V lost 4 bases to trimming and J lost 4 bases, with 12 bases between them. CDR3 size: 14 residues. The V gene's germline CDR1 is SGHNT and CDR2 YYREEE (reference sequence). CDR3: CASSDVSRGNTIYF. As DNA, the CDR3 is TGTGCCAGCAGCGATGTCTCCCGGGGAAACACCATATATTTT. The full variable domain, its missing parts supplied by reference TRBV5-4 and TRBJ1-3, is ETGVTQSPTHLIKTRGQQVTLRCSSQSGHNTVSWYQQALGQGPQFIFQYYREEENGRGNFPPRFSGLQFPNYSSELNVNALELDDSALYLCASSDVSRGNTIYFGEGSWLTVV.

This chain uses TRBV10-1 with TRBJ2-7; maybe TRBD1 (6 bases). Germline-derived CDR1 and CDR2 are WNHNN and SYGVQD (reference sequence). Trimming pared 0 bases from V and 2 bases from J, leaving 11 bases between. This CDR3 spans 15 amino acids. Here the CDR3 DNA reads TGCGCCAGCAGTGAGTCGCCAGGGGACCCCTACGAGCAGTACTTC. Translated: CASSESPGDPYEQYF.

With respect to this clone: Other DNA variants within this sample encode the same CDR3. The V gene is TRBV18, the J gene TRBJ2-5, with a weak D call TRBD2 (5 bases). CDR1 KGHSH and CDR2 LQKENI come from the germline V gene. This CDR3 has 12 amino acids. Trimming stripped 3 bases from V and 8 bases from J, with 10 bases between. In nucleotides, the CDR3 is TGTGCCAGCTCACCCTCCGGGGAAACCCAGTACTTC. It translates to CASSPSGETQYF.

J is TRBJ1-5 and V is TRBV19, with D perhaps TRBD1 (5 bases). Trimming shortened V by 5 bases and J by 7 bases, and 18 bases separated the two germline ends. Germline V gene data show CDR1 as LNHDA and CDR2 as SQIVND (reference sequence). CDR3 size: 15 residues. In nucleotides, the CDR3 is TGTGCCAGTAGTTCCCGCGCAGGGAAGCGCCAGCCCCAGCATTTT. This encodes CASSSRAGKRQPQHF.

The chain employs TRBV28 and TRBJ2-7; D remains ambiguous. The V end was cut by 4 bases, the J end by 8 bases, with 9 bases between. The germline CDR1 and CDR2 sequences are MDHEN and SYDVKM. The CDR3 loop spans 11 amino acids. CDR3 sequence reads: CASSSTRQQYF. CDR3 nucleotide sequence: TGTGCCAGCAGTTCAACGAGGCAGCAGTACTTC.

The J gene is TRBJ1-6, the V gene TRBV6-2 or TRBV6-3; 8 bases are shared with TRBD1. The CDR3 totals 13 residues. The junction had 5 bases not matched to a gene; V was cut back by 6 bases and J by 10 bases. From germline, CDR1 is MNHEY and CDR2 SVGEGT. The CDR3 loop is CASSQGAYSPLHF. The CDR3 bases are TGTGCCAGCAGCCAGGGGGCTTACTCACCCCTCCACTTT.

The chain has TRBV2 and TRBJ2-5, with D possibly matching TRBD1 (6 bases). Trimming removed 1 base from V and 4 bases from J, with 10 bases in between. The germline CDR1 and CDR2 sequences are SNHLY and FYNNEI. CDR3 length equals 14 residues. The CDR3 DNA follows: TGTGCCAGCAGTGAAGGGGGGCAGAGAGAGACCCAGTACTTC. Its protein product is CASSEGGQRETQYF.

This rearrangement joins TRBV11-3 to TRBJ2-5, with TRBD1 matching over 8 bases. The ends lost 4 bases at V and 1 base at J; junction bases unmatched: 17. CDR3 length equals 19 residues. CDR1 is SGHNT, CDR2 YENEEA, per germline. CDR3 sequence: CASSWGRLAGGAGQETQYF. The DNA of the CDR3 is TGTGCCAGCAGCTGGGGGAGGCTGGCAGGGGGCGCCGGCCAAGAGACCCAGTACTTC.

The chain carries TRBV19 and TRBJ1-5; perhaps TRBD1 as D (6 bases). The CDR3 totals 13 residues. Trimming pared 7 bases from V and 3 bases from J, leaving 10 bases between. Germline values: CDR1 LNHDA, CDR2 SQIVND (reference sequence). Here the CDR3 reads CASNGQINQPQHF. CDR3 sequence (DNA): TGTGCCAGTAACGGACAGATCAATCAGCCCCAGCATTTT.

The sample holds a few counts of this clone. The J gene is TRBJ2-2, the V gene TRBV6-2 or TRBV6-3; D is possibly TRBD1 (6 bases). CDR1 MNHEY and CDR2 SVGEGT come from the germline V gene. Deletions cut 2 bases from V and 0 bases from J, with 10 bases between. The CDR3 spans 16 residues. The CDR3 bases are TGTGCCAGCAGTTACAAACAGGGTTCGAACACCGGGGAGCTGTTTTTT. Translation gives CASSYKQGSNTGELFF.

The chain uses TRBV4-3 and TRBJ2-3; D is perhaps TRBD1 (6 bases). Germline values: CDR1 LGHNA, CDR2 YSLEER. V lost 0 bases and J 4 bases, leaving 17 bases between the germline ends. There are 17 residues in the CDR3. As DNA, the CDR3 is TGCGCCAGCAGCCAAGATAGCCTCACAGGGTTCCCAGATACGCAGTATTTT. Amino acid sequence: CASSQDSLTGFPDTQYF.

The count of this clone is one. J is TRBJ2-7 and V is TRBV7-9; TRBD2 might be the D (6 bases). CDR1 and CDR2 (germline): SEHNR, FQNEAQ (reference sequence). The CDR3 consists of 14 residues. V lost 2 bases, J lost 2 bases, and 10 bases lay in between. Here the CDR3 DNA reads TGTGCCAGCAGCTTACGCGGGGTTACCTACGAGCAGTACTTC. Its protein product is CASSLRGVTYEQYF. Looking up the rest from reference TRBV7-9 and TRBJ2-7 gives the full variable domain: DTGVSQNPRHKITKRGQNVTFRCDPISEHNRLYWYRQTLGQGPEFLTYFQNEAQLEKSRLLSDRFSAERPKGSFSTLEIQRTEQGDSAMYLCASSLRGVTYEQYFGPGTRLTVT.

The chain recombines TRBV19 with TRBJ2-1; a weak D match, TRBD2 (5 bases). The CDR3 has 15 residues. The germline gives CDR1 LNHDA, CDR2 SQIVND (reference sequence). The V end was cut by 5 bases, the J end by 5 bases, with 16 bases between. CDR3 in DNA: TGTGCCAGTAGTCGCCCTAGCTATTCCCACAATGAGCAGTTCTTC. The encoded protein is CASSRPSYSHNEQFF.

The V call is TRBV6-1, the J call TRBJ2-5; TRBD1 matches 7 bases. The trim removed 2 bases at V and 0 bases at J, leaving 9 bases unmatched. The CDR3 runs to 17 residues. Germline V gives CDR1 MNHNS, CDR2 SASEGT. CDR3: CASSELGTAKYQETQYF. The CDR3 coding sequence is TGTGCCAGCAGTGAACTTGGGACAGCCAAGTACCAAGAGACCCAGTACTTC.

The chain employs TRBV14 and TRBJ1-2, with 8 bases fitting TRBD1. Germline V gene sequence: CDR1 SGHDN, CDR2 FVKESK. This CDR3 has 14 residues. Losses at the gene ends were 2 bases for V and 7 bases for J; bases not matched to a gene: 6. CDR3 sequence (DNA): TGTGCCAGCAGCCAATCAGGGGGCTTTGGTGGCTACACCTTC. Its protein product is CASSQSGGFGGYTF.

The chain carries TRBV5-1 and TRBJ2-2, with a weak D call TRBD2 (6 bases). Deletions cut 4 bases from V and 4 bases from J, with 17 bases between. Germline CDR1 reads SGHRS; CDR2 reads YFSETQ. The CDR3 consists of 16 residues. CDR3 nucleotides: TGCGCCAGCAGCCCCGGGGCGGGGTTGGGCACCGGGGAGCTGTTTTTT. Translating gives CASSPGAGLGTGELFF.

This clone was seen just once. V usage is TRBV5-6 and J usage is TRBJ1-1; D perhaps matches TRBD1 (6 bases). The CDR3 totals 16 residues. Germline CDR1 SGHDT, CDR2 YYEEEE. V was clipped by 5 bases and J by 1 base, with 18 bases between them. DNA of the CDR3: TGTGCCAGCAGGGGTGTGGACAGCCTAAGGAACACTGAAGCTTTCTTT. Protein sequence: CASRGVDSLRNTEAFF. The complete variable domain, with remaining parts taken from reference TRBV5-6 and TRBJ1-1, reads DAGVTQSPTHLIKTRGQQVTLRCSPKSGHDTVSWYQQALGQGPQFIFQYYEEEERQRGNFPDRFSGHQFPNYSSELNVNALLLGDSALYLCASRGVDSLRNTEAFFGQGTRLTVV.

V and J are TRBV9 and TRBJ1-6; weak D call: TRBD1 (5 bases). V shed 4 bases and J shed 10 bases, with 18 bases lying between them. Germline CDR1 SGDLS, CDR2 YYNGEE. CDR3 length: 15 residues. CDR3 residues: CASSPGAPGESPLHF. The CDR3 DNA follows: TGTGCCAGCAGCCCTGGGGCTCCGGGGGAATCACCCCTCCACTTT.